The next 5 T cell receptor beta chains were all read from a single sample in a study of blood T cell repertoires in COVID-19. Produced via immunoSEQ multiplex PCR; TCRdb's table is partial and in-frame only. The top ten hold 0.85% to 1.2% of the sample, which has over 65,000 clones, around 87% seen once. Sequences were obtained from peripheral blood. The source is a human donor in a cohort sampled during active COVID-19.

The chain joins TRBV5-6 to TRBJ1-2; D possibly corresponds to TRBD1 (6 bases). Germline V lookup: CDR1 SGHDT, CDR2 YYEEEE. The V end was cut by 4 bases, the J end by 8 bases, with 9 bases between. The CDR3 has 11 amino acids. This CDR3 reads CASSHRAGYTF. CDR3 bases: TGTGCCAGCAGCCACAGGGCCGGCTACACCTTC.

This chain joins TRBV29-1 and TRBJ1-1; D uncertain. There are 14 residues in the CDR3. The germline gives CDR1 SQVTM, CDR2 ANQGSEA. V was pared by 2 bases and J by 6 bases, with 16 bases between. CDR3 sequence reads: CSVEPLRGSAEAFF. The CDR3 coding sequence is TGCAGCGTTGAACCCCTCCGGGGAAGCGCTGAAGCTTTCTTT.

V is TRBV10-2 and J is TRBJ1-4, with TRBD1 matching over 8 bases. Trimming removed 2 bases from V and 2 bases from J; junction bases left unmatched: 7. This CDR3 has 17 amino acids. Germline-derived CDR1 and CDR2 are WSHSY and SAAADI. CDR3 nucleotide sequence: TGCGCCAGCAGTGAGGCCACAGGGGGTTATACTAATGAAAAACTGTTTTTT. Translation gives CASSEATGGYTNEKLFF.

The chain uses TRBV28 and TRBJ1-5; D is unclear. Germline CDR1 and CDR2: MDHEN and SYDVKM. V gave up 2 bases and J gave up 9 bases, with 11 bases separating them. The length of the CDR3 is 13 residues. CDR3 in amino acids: CASSLRGLLPQHF. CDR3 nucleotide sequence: TGTGCCAGCAGTTTACGGGGTCTGCTGCCCCAGCATTTT.

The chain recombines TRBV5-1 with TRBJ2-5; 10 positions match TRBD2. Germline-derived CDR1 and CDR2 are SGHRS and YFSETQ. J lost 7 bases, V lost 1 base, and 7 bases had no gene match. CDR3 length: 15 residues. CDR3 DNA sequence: TGCGCCAGCAGCTTGCAACTAGCGGGGACGGGGACCCAGTACTTC. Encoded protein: CASSLQLAGTGTQYF.